What follows is one T cell receptor beta chain and its context. Its antigen remains unidentified. Clones were read by immunoSEQ multiplex PCR, and TCRdb kept only the in-frame ones, dropping some. Of some 81,000 clones detected, about 82% appear once; the ten largest clones hold roughly 6%. This entry belongs to a study of T cell responses to AZD1222 COVID-19 vaccine. Doses given second, at about 4 or about 12 weeks, were pooled. This CDR3 spans 14 amino acids. In germline, CDR1 is SGHTS, CDR2 YDEGEE. V was pared by 4 bases and J by 6 bases, with 16 bases between. Study-level results: Only five to seven AZD1222 recipients were seropositive at baseline. Regions 160-218 and 743-854 held dominance among vaccine-associated CD4 TCRs, which spanned spike.

The V gene is TRBV5-8, the J gene TRBJ1-1; unclear D gene. Sample: peripheral blood, taken 28 days after the second AZD1222 dose. The sequence came from an adult who received the AZD1222 COVID-19 vaccine. The CDR3 sequence: CASSLLRHPSEAFF. The CDR3 DNA sequence: TGTGCCAGCAGCCTGCTTAGACACCCGTCTGAAGCTTTCTTT.